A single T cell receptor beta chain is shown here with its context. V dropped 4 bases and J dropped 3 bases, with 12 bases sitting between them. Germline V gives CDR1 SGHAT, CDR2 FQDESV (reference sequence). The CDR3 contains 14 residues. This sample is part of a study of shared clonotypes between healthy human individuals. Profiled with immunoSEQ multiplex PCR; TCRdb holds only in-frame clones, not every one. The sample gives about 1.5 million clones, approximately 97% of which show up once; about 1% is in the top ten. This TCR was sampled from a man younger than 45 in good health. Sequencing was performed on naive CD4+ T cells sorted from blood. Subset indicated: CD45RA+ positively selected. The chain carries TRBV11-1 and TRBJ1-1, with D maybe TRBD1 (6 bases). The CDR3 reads CASSYRALDTEAFF. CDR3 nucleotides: TGTGCCAGCAGCTACAGGGCGTTGGACACTGAAGCTTTCTTT.